Listed here are 7 T cell receptor beta chains from one sample, sequenced in a study of shared clonotypes between healthy human individuals. Sequencing was performed with immunoSEQ multiplex PCR; in TCRdb, only in-frame clones are kept and a portion is missing. This sample carries about 1.1 million clones, around 82% of them seen once, and the ten largest clones take under 0.65%. What was sequenced was memory CD4+ T cells from PBMCs. Subset of the sample: CD45RA-negative fraction. The receptor source for this set is a man in his late teens or twenties in good health. Some clones in this sample may be carry-over from other donors' samples.

V usage is TRBV6-6 and J usage is TRBJ1-2; maybe TRBD1 (5 bases). The CDR3 contains 15 residues. V was clipped by 0 bases and J by 4 bases, with 12 bases between them. The germline gives CDR1 MNHNY, CDR2 SVGAGI (reference sequence). The CDR3 protein is CASSYSSGGGYGYTF. The CDR3 DNA reads as TGTGCCAGCAGTTACTCGTCTGGTGGGGGCTATGGCTACACCTTC.

The chain couples TRBV30 to TRBJ1-1; maybe TRBD1 (5 bases). The CDR3 is made up of 13 amino acids. V was clipped by 2 bases and J by 2 bases, with 9 bases between them. Germline V gene sequence: CDR1 GTSNPN, CDR2 SVGIG (reference sequence). CDR3 nucleotides: TGTGCCTGGAGTCAGGGTACCAACACTGAAGCTTTCTTT. This sequence encodes CAWSQGTNTEAFF.

This clone has only a few counts. The chain employs TRBV18 and TRBJ2-1; the D gene could be TRBD1 or TRBD2 (7 bases each). Germline V CDR1 and CDR2: KGHSH, LQKENI. The CDR3 extends over 14 amino acids. Trimming removed 5 bases from V and 8 bases from J, with 16 bases in between. The CDR3 here is CASSAKQGRDEQFF. For the CDR3, the DNA is TGTGCCAGCTCAGCCAAACAGGGGAGGGATGAGCAGTTCTTC.

CDR3: CASSRNRGSGQTQYF. The DNA of the CDR3 is TGTGCCAGCAGTCGTAACAGGGGATCAGGACAGACCCAGTACTTC. This sequence joins TRBV5-6 and TRBJ2-5; TRBD1 matches at 7 bases. Trimming at V came to 5 bases and at J to 6 bases, leaving 13 bases not matched to a gene. Looked up from germline, CDR1 is SGHDT and CDR2 is YYEEEE. CDR3 length: 15 amino acids.

The chain couples TRBV7-9 to TRBJ2-3; D might be TRBD1 or TRBD2, each matching 5 bases. Germline values: CDR1 SEHNR, CDR2 FQNEAQ (reference sequence). This CDR3 spans 15 amino acids. With 5 bases removed from V and 1 base from J, the gap between germline ends came to 13 bases. The CDR3: CASSTRGFGTDTQYF. As DNA, the CDR3 is TGTGCCAGCAGCACTAGGGGATTCGGCACAGATACGCAGTATTTT.

The table lists this clone with a few counts. V and J are TRBV7-9 and TRBJ1-4; 8 bases line up with TRBD1. CDR1 is SEHNR and CDR2 is FQNEAQ in the germline V gene (reference sequence). J lost 8 bases, V lost 5 bases, and 4 bases had no gene match. The CDR3 has 13 residues. The CDR3 sequence: CASSNYRGEKLFF. The CDR3 DNA is TGTGCCAGCAGCAACTACAGGGGGGAAAAACTGTTTTTT. The variable domain in full, with the rest retrieved from reference TRBV7-9 and TRBJ1-4, is DTGVSQNPRHKITKRGQNVTFRCDPISEHNRLYWYRQTLGQGPEFLTYFQNEAQLEKSRLLSDRFSAERPKGSFSTLEIQRTEQGDSAMYLCASSNYRGEKLFFGSGTQLSVL.

CDR3 amino acids: CASSSDSLAGTPGRGKNIQYF. Here the CDR3 DNA reads TGCGCCAGCAGCTCGGATTCGTTAGCCGGGACCCCCGGCCGGGGGAAAAACATTCAGTACTTC. The chain carries TRBV5-1 and TRBJ2-4; D is perhaps TRBD2 (6 bases). CDR3 length equals 21 residues. Germline-derived CDR1 and CDR2 are SGHRS and YFSETQ. V was trimmed by 3 bases and J by 4 bases, leaving 32 bases between them.